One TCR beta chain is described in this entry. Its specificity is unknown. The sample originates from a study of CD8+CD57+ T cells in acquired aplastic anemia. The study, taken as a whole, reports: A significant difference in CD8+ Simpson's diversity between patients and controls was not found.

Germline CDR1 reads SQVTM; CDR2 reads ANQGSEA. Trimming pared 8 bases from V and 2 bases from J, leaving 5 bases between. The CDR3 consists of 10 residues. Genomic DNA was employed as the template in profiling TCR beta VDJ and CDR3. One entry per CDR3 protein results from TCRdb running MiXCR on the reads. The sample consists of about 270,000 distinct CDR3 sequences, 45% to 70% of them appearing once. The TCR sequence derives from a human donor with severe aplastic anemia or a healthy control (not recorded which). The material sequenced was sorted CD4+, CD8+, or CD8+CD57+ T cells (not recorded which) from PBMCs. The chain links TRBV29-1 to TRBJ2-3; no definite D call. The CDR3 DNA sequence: TGCAGCTCAAACACAGATACGCAGTATTTT. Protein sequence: CSSNTDTQYF.